The rows below give T cell receptor beta chains drawn from one sample of a study of blood T cell repertoires in COVID-19. The assay was immunoSEQ multiplex PCR, and TCRdb's table has in-frame clones only and misses some. This repertoire shows around 100,000 clones, 81% found once; its top ten account for approximately 1.5%. The specimen was peripheral blood. The receptors derive from a man between 45 and 60 years old with acute or convalescent COVID-19. CDR3s include the opening cysteine and the closing phenylalanine or tryptophan. The D gene is left open where the match is weak. Clone size is given for some rows only: seen once, a few or many times, or a class if the clone is expanded.

TRBJ2-3	.	.	TRBV7-2	TGTGCCAGCAGCTTAGTCGCAGCGAGGACAGATACGCAGTATTTT	CASSLVAARTDTQYF
TRBJ2-2	.	TRBD1	TRBV15	TGTGCCACCCGCCCGAGGACAGGGTGGACCGGGGAGCTGTTTTTT	CATRPRTGWTGELFF
TRBJ1-6	.	.	TRBV15	TGTGCCACCAGCAGAGATTTGGGGGGACCAACCTCTTTT	CATSRDLGGPTSF
TRBJ2-7	.	.	TRBV20-1	TGCAGTGCTCCCCGCTCCTACGAGCAGTACTTC	CSAPRSYEQYF
TRBJ1-2	.	TRBD1	TRBV6-5	TGTGCCAGCACCGTCCCGGGACAGATTTCCTATGGCTACACCTTC	CASTVPGQISYGYTF
TRBJ1-2	.	.	TRBV7-9	TGTGCCAGCAGCTTATCTCGGGGTGGTGGCTACACCTTC	CASSLSRGGGYTF
TRBJ2-1	.	TRBD2	TRBV2	TGTGCCAGCTGGGAGGGGTCCTCCTACAATGAGCAGTTCTTC	CASWEGSSYNEQFF
TRBJ1-1	.	.	TRBV6-5	TGTGCCAGCAGTTACTTGTTCGGTGAAGCTTTCTTT	CASSYLFGEAFF
TRBJ2-3	.	TRBD2	TRBV5-1	TGCGCCAGCAGTCGGAGCGGGGGGGCTTCAGATACGCAGTATTTT	CASSRSGGASDTQYF
TRBJ1-2	.	.	TRBV4-1	TGCGCCAGCAGCCAAAAGGGGAGGGAGACAAACTATGGCTACACCTTC	CASSQKGRETNYGYTF
TRBJ1-2	.	TRBD1	TRBV12-3/TRBV12-4	TGTGCCATAAGACAGGGGGCCTTCTATGGCTACACCTTC	CAIRQGAFYGYTF
TRBJ1-2	.	.	TRBV24-1	TGTGCCACCAGTGATGCGGCGCAGAACTATGGCTACACCTTC	CATSDAAQNYGYTF
TRBJ1-6	.	.	TRBV7-2	TGTGCCAGCAGCCGACGGGGTTTGCCCCTCCACTTT	CASSRRGLPLHF
TRBJ2-1	.	TRBD1	TRBV6-1	TGTGCCAGCAGTGTGGGGGGACAGGGTTACTACAATGAGCAGTTCTTC	CASSVGGQGYYNEQFF
TRBJ1-1	.	.	TRBV7-3	TGTGCCAGCAGCTCAGGGGCAGACACTGAAGCTTTCTTT	CASSSGADTEAFF
TRBJ2-1	once	TRBD2	TRBV13	TGTGCCAGCAGCTTGTTAGCGGGGGGGCCCAACAATGAGCAGTTCTTC	CASSLLAGGPNNEQFF
TRBJ2-7	.	TRBD1	TRBV18	TGTGCCAGCTCGGCAAGCCAGGGACAGCCCTACGAGCAGTACTTC	CASSASQGQPYEQYF